This T cell receptor beta chain was identified in a study of T cells in Graves' hyperthyroidism and ophthalmopathy. On this clonotype itself: One base away lies a much larger clone, so this may be a sequencing read error.

Amplification of TCR beta CDR3 regions was performed using RNA transcripts as template. With the HTBI primer set, the TCR CDR3 went through a first round of RT-PCR. TCRdb ran MiXCR on the multiplex PCR reads and lists one entry per CDR3 protein. The sample holds about 320,000 distinct CDR3 sequences; over 15% are singletons and the top ten take approximately 33%. The V gene's germline CDR1 is MNHEY and CDR2 SMNVEV (reference sequence). The CDR3 has 15 amino acids. The sample taken for sequencing was blood. The TCR originated in a man aged 30-40 years with Graves' hyperthyroidism. The chain recombines TRBV27 with TRBJ2-1; D assignment may be TRBD1 or TRBD2 (5 bases each). The DNA of the CDR3 is TGTGCCAGCAGTTCTAACCGGGACGGCTACAATGGGCAGTTCTTC. This encodes CASSSNRDGYNGQFF.